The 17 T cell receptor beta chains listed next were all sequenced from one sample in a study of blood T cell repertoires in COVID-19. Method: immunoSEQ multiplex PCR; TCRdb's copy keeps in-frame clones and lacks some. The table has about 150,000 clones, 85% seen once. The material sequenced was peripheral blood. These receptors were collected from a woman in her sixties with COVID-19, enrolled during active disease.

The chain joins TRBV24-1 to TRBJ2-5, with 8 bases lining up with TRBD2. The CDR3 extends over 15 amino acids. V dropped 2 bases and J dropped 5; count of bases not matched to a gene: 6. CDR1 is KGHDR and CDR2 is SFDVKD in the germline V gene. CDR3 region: CATSDSREGLETQYF. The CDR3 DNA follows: TGTGCCACCAGTGATTCACGGGAGGGCCTGGAGACCCAGTACTTC.

The CDR3, as DNA: TGTGCCAGCAGTTACTCTCCACCCCAGGGGGAAACTGAAGCTTTCTTT. Translating gives CASSYSPPQGETEAFF. The chain uses TRBV6-6 and TRBJ1-1; 7 nucleotides align to TRBD1. Looked up from germline, CDR1 is MNHNY and CDR2 is SVGAGI (reference sequence). The CDR3 length is 16 residues. V gave up 0 bases and J gave up 5 bases; unmatched junction bases: 9.

The DNA for the CDR3 is TGCAGCGTTGGGCGGGTTAATGAAAAACTGTTTTTT. It translates to CSVGRVNEKLFF. This chain links TRBV29-1 with TRBJ1-4; D remains ambiguous. The CDR3 length is 12 residues. CDR1 and CDR2 from the germline V gene are SQVTM and ANQGSEA. Trimming took off 4 bases at V and 4 bases at J, with 7 bases between the two ends.

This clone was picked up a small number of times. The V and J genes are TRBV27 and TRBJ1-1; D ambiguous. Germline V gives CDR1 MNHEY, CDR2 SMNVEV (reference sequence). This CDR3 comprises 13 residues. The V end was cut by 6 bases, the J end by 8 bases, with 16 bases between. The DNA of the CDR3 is TGTGCCAGCAGCCTTCAACCGCGGGTGGAAGCTTTCTTT. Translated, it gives CASSLQPRVEAFF.

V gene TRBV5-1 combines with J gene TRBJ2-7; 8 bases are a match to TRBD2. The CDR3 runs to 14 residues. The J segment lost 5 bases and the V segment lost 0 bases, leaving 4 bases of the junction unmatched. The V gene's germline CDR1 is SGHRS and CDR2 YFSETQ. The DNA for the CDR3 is TGCGCCAGCAGCTTGGAAGCGGGGGTGGACGAGCAGTACTTC. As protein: CASSLEAGVDEQYF.

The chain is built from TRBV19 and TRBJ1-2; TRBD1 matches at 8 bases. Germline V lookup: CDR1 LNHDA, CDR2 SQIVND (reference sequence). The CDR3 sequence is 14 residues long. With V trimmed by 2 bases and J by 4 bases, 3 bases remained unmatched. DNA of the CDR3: TGTGCCAGTAGTATACAGGGGGCAGGCTATGGCTACACCTTC. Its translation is CASSIQGAGYGYTF.

DNA for the CDR3: TGTGCCAGCAGCTTGGCTCGGCGGCGAACAAGTGGCTACACCTTC. Its protein product is CASSLARRRTSGYTF. The rearrangement uses TRBV7-2 and TRBJ1-2; D gene unclear. This CDR3 comprises 15 residues. Trimming removed 3 bases from V and 7 bases from J, with 18 bases in between. Germline V gives CDR1 SGHTA, CDR2 FQGNSA.

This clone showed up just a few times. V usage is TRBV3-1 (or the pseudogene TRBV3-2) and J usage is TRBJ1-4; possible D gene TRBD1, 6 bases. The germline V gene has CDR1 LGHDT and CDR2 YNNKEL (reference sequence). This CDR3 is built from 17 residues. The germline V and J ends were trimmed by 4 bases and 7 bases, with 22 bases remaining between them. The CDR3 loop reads CASSRPLGGRRFEKLFF. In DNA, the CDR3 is TGTGCCAGCAGCCGACCCCTGGGGGGGCGGAGGTTTGAAAAACTGTTTTTT.

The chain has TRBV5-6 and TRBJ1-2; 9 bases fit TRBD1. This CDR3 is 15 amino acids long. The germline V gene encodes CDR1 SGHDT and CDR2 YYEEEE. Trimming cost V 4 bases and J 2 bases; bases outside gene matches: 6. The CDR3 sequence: CASSDGGQGNYGYTF. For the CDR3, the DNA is TGTGCCAGCAGCGATGGCGGACAGGGGAACTATGGCTACACCTTC. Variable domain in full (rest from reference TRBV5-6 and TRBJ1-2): DAGVTQSPTHLIKTRGQQVTLRCSPKSGHDTVSWYQQALGQGPQFIFQYYEEEERQRGNFPDRFSGHQFPNYSSELNVNALLLGDSALYLCASSDGGQGNYGYTFGSGTRLTVV.

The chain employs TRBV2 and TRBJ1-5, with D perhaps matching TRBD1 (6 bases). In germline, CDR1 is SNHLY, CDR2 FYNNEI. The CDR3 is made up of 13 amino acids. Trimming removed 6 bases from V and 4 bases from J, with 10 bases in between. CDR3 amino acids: CASRPDSNQPQHF. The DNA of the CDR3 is TGTGCCAGCAGACCGGACAGTAATCAGCCCCAGCATTTT. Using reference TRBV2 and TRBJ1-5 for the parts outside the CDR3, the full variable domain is EPEVTQTPSHQVTQMGQEVILRCVPISNHLYFYWYRQILGQKVEFLVSFYNNEISEKSEIFDDQFSVERPDGSNFTLKIRSTKLEDSAMYFCASRPDSNQPQHFGDGTRLSIL.

CDR3 nucleotides: TGTGCCAGTAGTAGTCGAGTTGGCTACACCTTC. Translated, it gives CASSSRVGYTF. V usage is TRBV19 and J usage is TRBJ1-2; unclear D gene. V was shortened by 4 bases and J by 7 bases, with 7 bases between the two germline ends. Germline CDR1 and CDR2: LNHDA and SQIVND (reference sequence). There are 11 residues in the CDR3.

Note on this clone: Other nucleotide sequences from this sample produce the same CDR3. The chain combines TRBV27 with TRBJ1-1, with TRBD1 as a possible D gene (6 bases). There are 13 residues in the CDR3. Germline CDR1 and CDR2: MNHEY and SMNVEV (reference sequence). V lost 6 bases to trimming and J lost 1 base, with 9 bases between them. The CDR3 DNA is TGTGCCAGCAGCCTGGGACAGAACACTGAAGCTTTCTTT. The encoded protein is CASSLGQNTEAFF.

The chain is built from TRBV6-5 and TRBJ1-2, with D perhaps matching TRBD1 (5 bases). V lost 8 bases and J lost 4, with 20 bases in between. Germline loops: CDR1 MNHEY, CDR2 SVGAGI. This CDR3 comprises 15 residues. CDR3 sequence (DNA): TGTGCCAGCGAGATAAGGGGTGTCCTTGGCTATGGCTACACCTTC. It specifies CASEIRGVLGYGYTF.

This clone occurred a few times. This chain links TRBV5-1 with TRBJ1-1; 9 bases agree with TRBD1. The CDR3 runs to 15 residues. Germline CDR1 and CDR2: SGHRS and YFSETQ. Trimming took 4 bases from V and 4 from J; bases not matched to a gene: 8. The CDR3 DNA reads TGCGCCAGCAGCGTATCCGGGACAGGGACCACTGAAGCTTTCTTT. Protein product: CASSVSGTGTTEAFF.

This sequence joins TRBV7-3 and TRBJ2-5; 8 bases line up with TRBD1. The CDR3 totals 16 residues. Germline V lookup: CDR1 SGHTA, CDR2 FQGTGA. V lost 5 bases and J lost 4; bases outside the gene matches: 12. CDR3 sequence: CASSPRARTGRETQYF. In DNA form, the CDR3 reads TGTGCCAGCAGCCCACGAGCGCGGACAGGGAGAGAGACCCAGTACTTC.

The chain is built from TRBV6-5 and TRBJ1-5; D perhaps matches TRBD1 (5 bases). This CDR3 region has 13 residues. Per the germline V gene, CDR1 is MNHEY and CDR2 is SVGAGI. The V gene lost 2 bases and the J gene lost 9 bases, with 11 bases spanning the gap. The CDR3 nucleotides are TGTGCCAGCAGTTACGCCTCTCAGGGGCCCCAGCATTTT. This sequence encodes CASSYASQGPQHF.

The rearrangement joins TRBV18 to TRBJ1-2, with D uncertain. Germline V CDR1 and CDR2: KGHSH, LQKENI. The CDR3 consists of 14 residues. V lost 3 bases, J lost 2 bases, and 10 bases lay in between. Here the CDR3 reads CASSPEDANYGYTF. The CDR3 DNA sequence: TGTGCCAGCTCACCCGAGGATGCGAACTATGGCTACACCTTC.